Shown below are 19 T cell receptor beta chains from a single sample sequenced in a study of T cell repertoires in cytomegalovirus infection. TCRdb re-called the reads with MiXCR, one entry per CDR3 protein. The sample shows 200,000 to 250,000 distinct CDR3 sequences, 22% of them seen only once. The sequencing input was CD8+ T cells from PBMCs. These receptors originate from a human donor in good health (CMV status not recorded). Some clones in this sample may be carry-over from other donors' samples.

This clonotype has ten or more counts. The CDR3 spells CASSLWGGIGYGYTF. CDR3 bases: TGTGCCAGCAGCTTATGGGGGGGTATAGGCTATGGCTACACCTTC. The genes are TRBV7-3 and TRBJ1-2; TRBD1 is a possible D gene (5 bases). V was clipped by 2 bases and J by 4 bases, with 14 bases between them. Germline loops: CDR1 SGHTA, CDR2 FQGTGA. The length of the CDR3 is 15 residues.

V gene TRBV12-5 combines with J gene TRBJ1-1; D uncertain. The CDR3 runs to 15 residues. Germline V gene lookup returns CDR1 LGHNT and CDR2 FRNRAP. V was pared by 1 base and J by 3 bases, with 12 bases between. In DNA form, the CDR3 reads TGTGCTAGTGGTTTGGATATCGGTCTGTACACTGAAGCTTTCTTT. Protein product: CASGLDIGLYTEAFF.

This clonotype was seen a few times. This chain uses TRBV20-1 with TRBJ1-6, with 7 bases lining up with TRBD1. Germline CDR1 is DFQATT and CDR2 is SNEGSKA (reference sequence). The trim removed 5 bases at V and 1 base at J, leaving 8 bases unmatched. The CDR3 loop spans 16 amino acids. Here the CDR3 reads CSASPQGSSYNSPLHF. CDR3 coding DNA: TGCAGTGCTTCACCACAGGGGTCTTCCTATAATTCACCCCTCCACTTT.

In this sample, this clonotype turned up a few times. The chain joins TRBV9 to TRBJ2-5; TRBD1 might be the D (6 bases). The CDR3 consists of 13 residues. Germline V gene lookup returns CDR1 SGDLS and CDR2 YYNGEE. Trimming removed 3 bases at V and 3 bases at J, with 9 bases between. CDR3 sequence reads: CASSEGGEETQYF. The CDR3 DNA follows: TGTGCCAGCAGCGAAGGGGGAGAAGAGACCCAGTACTTC.

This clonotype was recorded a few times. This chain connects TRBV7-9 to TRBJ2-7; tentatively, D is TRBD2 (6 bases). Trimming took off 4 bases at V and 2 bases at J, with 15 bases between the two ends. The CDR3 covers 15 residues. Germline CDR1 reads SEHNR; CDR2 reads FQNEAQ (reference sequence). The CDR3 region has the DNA TGTGCCAGCAGCTCGGACCCGGGACTGACCTACGAGCAGTACTTC. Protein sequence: CASSSDPGLTYEQYF.

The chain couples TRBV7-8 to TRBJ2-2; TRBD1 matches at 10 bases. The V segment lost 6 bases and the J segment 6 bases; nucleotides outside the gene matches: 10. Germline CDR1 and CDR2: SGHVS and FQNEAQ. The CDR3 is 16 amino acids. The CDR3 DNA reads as TGTGCCAGCAGACATCCCGGGACAGGGGACCCCGGGGAGCTGTTTTTT. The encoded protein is CASRHPGTGDPGELFF. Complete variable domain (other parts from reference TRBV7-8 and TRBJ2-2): GAGVSQSPRYKVAKRGQDVALRCDPISGHVSLFWYQQALGQGPEFLTYFQNEAQLDKSGLPSDRFFAERPEGSVSTLKIQRTQQEDSAVYLCASRHPGTGDPGELFFGEGSRLTVL.

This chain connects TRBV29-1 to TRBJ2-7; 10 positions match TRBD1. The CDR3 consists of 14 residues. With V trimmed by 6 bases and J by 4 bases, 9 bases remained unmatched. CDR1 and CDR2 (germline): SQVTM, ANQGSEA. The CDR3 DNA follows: TGCAGCGTCGGGGACAGGGGAGGTTATTACGAGCAGTACTTC. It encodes CSVGDRGGYYEQYF.

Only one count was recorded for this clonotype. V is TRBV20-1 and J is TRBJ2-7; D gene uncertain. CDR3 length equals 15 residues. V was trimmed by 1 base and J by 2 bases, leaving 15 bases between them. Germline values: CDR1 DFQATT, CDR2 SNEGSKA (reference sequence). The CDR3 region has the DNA TGCAGTGCTAGAGGACGGCAGGCGTCCCCCTACGAGCAGTACTTC. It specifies CSARGRQASPYEQYF.

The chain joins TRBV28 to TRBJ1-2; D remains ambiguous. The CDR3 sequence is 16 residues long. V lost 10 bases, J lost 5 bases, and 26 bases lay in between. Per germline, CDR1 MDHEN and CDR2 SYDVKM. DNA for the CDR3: TGTGCCACCCGGGAGACCTACGGCAGTACTCTTTATGGCTACACCTTC. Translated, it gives CATRETYGSTLYGYTF.

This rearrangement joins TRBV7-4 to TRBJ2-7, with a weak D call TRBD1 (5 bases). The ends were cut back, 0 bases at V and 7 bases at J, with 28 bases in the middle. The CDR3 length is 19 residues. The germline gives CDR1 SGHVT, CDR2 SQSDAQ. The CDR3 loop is CASSLAQGRGPSGFEEQYF. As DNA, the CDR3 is TGTGCCAGCAGCTTAGCGCAGGGTAGGGGCCCGTCCGGTTTCGAGGAGCAGTACTTC.

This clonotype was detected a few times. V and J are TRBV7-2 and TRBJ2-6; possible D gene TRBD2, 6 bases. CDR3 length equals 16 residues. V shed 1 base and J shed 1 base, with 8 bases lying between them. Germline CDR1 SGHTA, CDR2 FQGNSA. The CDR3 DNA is TGTGCCAGCAGCTTAGTTGCGGGATCTGGGGCCAACGTCCTGACTTTC. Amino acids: CASSLVAGSGANVLTF.

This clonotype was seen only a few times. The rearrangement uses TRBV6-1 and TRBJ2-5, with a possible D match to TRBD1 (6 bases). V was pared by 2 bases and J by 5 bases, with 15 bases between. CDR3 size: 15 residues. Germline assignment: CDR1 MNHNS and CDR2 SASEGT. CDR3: CASSEFVQGWETQYF. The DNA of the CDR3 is TGTGCCAGCAGTGAATTCGTCCAGGGGTGGGAGACCCAGTACTTC.

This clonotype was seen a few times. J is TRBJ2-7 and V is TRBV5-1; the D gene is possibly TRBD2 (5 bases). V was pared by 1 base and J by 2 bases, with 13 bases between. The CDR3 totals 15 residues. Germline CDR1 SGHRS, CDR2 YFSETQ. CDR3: CASSLTSLGAYEQYF. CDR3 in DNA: TGCGCCAGCAGCTTGACTAGTCTCGGGGCCTACGAGCAGTACTTC.

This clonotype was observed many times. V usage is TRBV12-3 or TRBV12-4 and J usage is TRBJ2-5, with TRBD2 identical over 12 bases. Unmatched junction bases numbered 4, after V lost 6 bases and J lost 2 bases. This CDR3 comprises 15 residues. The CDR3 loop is CASRDGLAGQETQYF. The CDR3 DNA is TGTGCCAGCAGGGACGGACTAGCGGGGCAAGAGACCCAGTACTTC.

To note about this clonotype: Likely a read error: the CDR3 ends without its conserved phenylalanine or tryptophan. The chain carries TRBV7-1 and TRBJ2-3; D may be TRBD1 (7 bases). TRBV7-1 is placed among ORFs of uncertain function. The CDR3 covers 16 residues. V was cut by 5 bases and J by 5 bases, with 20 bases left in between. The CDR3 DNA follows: TGTGCCAGCAGCGCGGGACAGTCGATAGCACAAGATACGCAGTATCTT. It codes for CASSAGQSIAQDTQYL.

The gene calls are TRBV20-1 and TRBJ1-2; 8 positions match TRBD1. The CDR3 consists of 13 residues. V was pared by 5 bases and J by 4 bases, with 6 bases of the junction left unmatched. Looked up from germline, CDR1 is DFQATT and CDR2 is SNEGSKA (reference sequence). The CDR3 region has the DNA TGCAGTGCTTGGCACGACAGGGGCTATGGCTACACCTTC. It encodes CSAWHDRGYGYTF.

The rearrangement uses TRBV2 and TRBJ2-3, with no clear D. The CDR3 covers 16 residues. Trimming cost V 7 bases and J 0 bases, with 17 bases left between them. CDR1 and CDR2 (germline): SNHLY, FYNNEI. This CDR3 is CASKNGEPISTDTQYF. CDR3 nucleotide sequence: TGTGCCAGCAAGAATGGGGAACCCATTAGCACAGATACGCAGTATTTT.

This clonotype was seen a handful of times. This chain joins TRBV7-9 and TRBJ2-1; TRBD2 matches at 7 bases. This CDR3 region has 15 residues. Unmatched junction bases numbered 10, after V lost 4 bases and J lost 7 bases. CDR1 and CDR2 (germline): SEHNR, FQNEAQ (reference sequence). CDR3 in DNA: TGTGCCAGCAGCTATGGACTAGGAGCTATGAATGAGCAGTTCTTC. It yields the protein CASSYGLGAMNEQFF.

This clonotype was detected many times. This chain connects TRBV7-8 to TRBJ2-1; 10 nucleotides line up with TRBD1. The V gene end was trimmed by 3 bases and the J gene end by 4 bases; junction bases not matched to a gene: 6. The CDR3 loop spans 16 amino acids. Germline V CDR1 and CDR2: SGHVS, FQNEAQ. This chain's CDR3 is CASSFRQGAAYNEQFF. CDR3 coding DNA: TGTGCCAGCAGCTTCCGACAGGGGGCCGCGTACAATGAGCAGTTCTTC.